This T cell receptor (beta chain) was identified in a study of blood T cell repertoires in COVID-19. Authors' data handling: Amplified reference gene primers provided the basis for estimating nucleated cell counts. Data came from immunoSEQ multiplex PCR; TCRdb stores just in-frame clones and leaves some out. The DNA was the basis for D and trimming; V, J and clone size are from that table. The data hold about 150,000 clones, with over 70% observed a single time. V lost 3 bases to trimming and J lost 4 bases; unmatched junction nucleotides: 2. CDR1 and CDR2 from the germline V gene are MNHEY and SMNVEV (reference sequence). The CDR3 contains 13 residues.

The clonotype originates from a woman aged 55-70 years with acute or convalescent COVID-19. The chain carries TRBV27 and TRBJ1-1, with 7 bases lining up with TRBD1. Sequencing input: peripheral blood. The CDR3 loop reads CASSFAGGTEAFF. CDR3 bases: TGTGCCAGCAGTTTCGCAGGGGGCACTGAAGCTTTCTTT.